The clone carrying this T cell receptor beta chain was detected a few times. Its antigen is still unknown. It was with unique molecular identifiers that the TCRbeta library was prepared. TCRdb ran MiXCR on the PCR reads and lists one entry per CDR3 protein. The sample lists hundreds of thousands of distinct CDR3 sequences; approximately 22% were seen once. This sample was included in a study of T-cell reconstitution after alpha-beta-depleted transplantation in children. Whole-study findings and limits: For some patients, TCRbeta diversity was high at day 60 because of recipient T cells and thymic progenitors that survived. Several hundred expanded graft clones reportedly were the source of alpha-beta T cells about two months after transplant. By one year post-transplant, T-cell counts and diversity largely arose from T cells that were newly produced.

Sequenced material: PBMCs, mostly from graft donor cells, taken 360 days after TCRalphabeta/CD19-depleted stem cell transplant. The source is a boy less than two years old who had a stem cell transplant for acute myeloid leukemia, so the T cells may come from the graft donor.

CDR3 residues: CASSWGLATDTQYF. The CDR3 DNA follows: TGTGCCAGCAGCTGGGGACTAGCAACCGATACGCAGTATTTT. The chain carries TRBV7-2 and TRBJ2-3; 9 bases are shared with TRBD2. This CDR3 has 14 residues. Germline CDR1 SGHTA, CDR2 FQGNSA. V dropped 4 bases and J dropped 6; count of bases not matched to a gene: 5. The full variable domain, rest sourced from reference TRBV7-2 and TRBJ2-3, is GAGVSQSPSNKVTEKGKDVELRCDPISGHTALYWYRQSLGQGLEFLIYFQGNSAPDKSGLPSDRFSAERTGGSVSTLTIQRTQQEDSAVYLCASSWGLATDTQYFGPGTRLTVL.